These T cell receptor beta chains were read from a single sample in a study of cytomegalovirus exposure and HLA in healthy donors. Assay: immunoSEQ multiplex PCR; the TCRdb copy retains only in-frame clones and omits some. The sample includes approximately 170,000 clones, approximately 80% seen only once; the top ten take roughly 2.8%. Sequenced material: PBMCs. Every receptor here comes from a woman aged 40 to 49 in good health and CMV-seropositive. Both conserved end residues are part of each CDR3. The D gene is left open where the match is weak. The size entry is marked missing in some rows and otherwise reads once, few, many or a size class.

cdr3_length clone_size j_call d_call v_call cdr3_nt cdr3_aa
14 few TRBJ1-5 - TRBV10-2 TGCGCCAGCAGTGAGTCGAGAGGGAACCAGCCCCAGCATTTT CASSESRGNQPQHF
15 - TRBJ2-3 TRBD2 TRBV11-3 TGTGCCAGCAGCCGGACTAGCTTTCCCACAGATACGCAGTATTTT CASSRTSFPTDTQYF
13 - TRBJ1-2 - TRBV28 TGTGCCAGCAGCCAGGGCCTTAAGCATGGCTACACCTTC CASSQGLKHGYTF
14 - TRBJ2-1 - TRBV5-1 TGCGCCAGCAGCCTGGACGGAGCCAACAATGAGCAGTTCTTC CASSLDGANNEQFF
14 - TRBJ2-1 TRBD1 TRBV7-2 TGTGCCAGCAGCTTCGGGACAGAATACAATGAGCAGTTCTTC CASSFGTEYNEQFF
15 - TRBJ2-1 - TRBV6-5 TGTGCCAGCAGTTACTCACAGGGTGGGTTCAATGAGCAGTTCTTC CASSYSQGGFNEQFF
16 - TRBJ2-3 TRBD2 TRBV28 TGTGCCAGCCAACTAGCGGGGGTTCCTAGCACAGATACGCAGTATTTT CASQLAGVPSTDTQYF
13 - TRBJ1-2 TRBD1 TRBV19 TGTGCCAGTATATCAGGGGGCATGTATGGCTACACCTTC CASISGGMYGYTF
14 once TRBJ2-7 - TRBV2 TGTGCCAGCACTGGGACTGAGAGCTCCTACGAGCAGTACTTC CASTGTESSYEQYF
13 - TRBJ1-2 - TRBV15 TGTGCCACCAGCAGTGACAAGGGGGTTGGCTACACCTTC CATSSDKGVGYTF
17 - TRBJ1-1 - TRBV4-1 TGCGCCAGCAGCCAAGAGGAGAGGGGCAGGGGGAACACTGAAGCTTTCTTT CASSQEERGRGNTEAFF
15 - TRBJ2-7 - TRBV7-9 TGTGCCAGCAGCTTTGGGACACTTTCTCCCTACGAGCAGTACTTC CASSFGTLSPYEQYF
15 - TRBJ1-4 - TRBV28 TGTGCCAGCAGTTTAATGGGGGCGACTAATGAAAAACTGTTTTTT CASSLMGATNEKLFF
13 - TRBJ2-7 TRBD1 TRBV7-9 TGTGCCAGCAGCCCTCGGGACAGGCACGAGCAGTACTTC CASSPRDRHEQYF
16 few TRBJ2-7 TRBD2 TRBV7-2 TGTGCCAGCAGCTTAGGCCCCGGGACTAGTAACAACGAGCAGTACTTC CASSLGPGTSNNEQYF
15 - TRBJ1-4 - TRBV4-2 TGTGCCAGCAGCCAAGATCGCAGGGCAGGTGAAAAACTGTTTTTT CASSQDRRAGEKLFF
14 - TRBJ1-5 - TRBV2 TGTGCCAGCAACCCGGGATCAAATAATCAGCCCCAGCATTTT CASNPGSNNQPQHF
14 - TRBJ2-7 TRBD1 TRBV28 TGTGCCAGCAGTTTTAGGGCAGGGGGCCGGGAGCAGTACTTC CASSFRAGGREQYF
13 - TRBJ1-2 - TRBV2 TGTGCCAGCAGTGATCCAGGTTACTATGGCTACACCTTC CASSDPGYYGYTF
15 - TRBJ2-3 - TRBV5-1 TGCGCCAGCAGCTTGGGCGGGATGGCGGCAGATACGCAGTATTTT CASSLGGMAADTQYF
15 - TRBJ2-7 TRBD1 TRBV15 TGTGCCACCAGCAGAGACCCGGGACAGTTAGACGAGCAGTACTTC CATSRDPGQLDEQYF
14 few TRBJ1-6 - TRBV6-5 TGTGCCAGCAGTTACTCAGGGGTCAATTCACCCCTCCACTTT CASSYSGVNSPLHF
16 - TRBJ1-1 TRBD1 TRBV18 TGTGCCAGCTCACCCGACAGGGCCGCCCTGAACACTGAAGCTTTCTTT CASSPDRAALNTEAFF
17 - TRBJ2-7 TRBD2 TRBV7-8 TGTGCCAGCAGCTCCACGCTCACAGCGGGGGGAATAAACGAGCAGTACTTC CASSSTLTAGGINEQYF
12 - TRBJ2-5 - TRBV7-8 TGTGCCAGCAGCTTCACGGGGGAGACCCAGTACTTC CASSFTGETQYF
18 - TRBJ2-2 TRBD1 TRBV7-6 TGTGCCAGCAGCTTAGATCGCGGTGGACAGGGCAACACCGGGGAGCTGTTTTTT CASSLDRGGQGNTGELFF
14 - TRBJ1-4 - TRBV6-6 TGTGCCAGCACTGACCGCGGGGAGGGAGAAAAACTGTTTTTT CASTDRGEGEKLFF
14 - TRBJ2-1 TRBD2 TRBV27 TGTGCCAGCAGGCAAGGGACTAGCCTAAATGAGCAGTTCTTC CASRQGTSLNEQFF